The rows below give T cell receptor beta chains drawn from one sample of a study of blood T cell repertoires in COVID-19. Libraries were prepared by immunoSEQ multiplex PCR; TCRdb keeps only in-frame clonotypes and omits some of them. The sample holds 200,000 to 250,000 clones, 65% to 90% seen once. Sequencing was carried out using peripheral blood. These receptors all stem from a woman aged 45-65 years with acute or convalescent COVID-19. Each CDR3 is given with its conserved first and last residue. The order of the fields is clone size, D gene, V gene, J gene, CDR3 DNA, CDR3 protein. The D gene is left open where the match is weak. For some rows the clone size is stated as once, few or many, or as a class when expanded; others skip it.

clone size: NA
D gene: NA
V gene: TRBV7-8
J gene: TRBJ1-5
CDR3 DNA: TGTGCCAGCAGCTTCGAGCCTCAGCCCCAGCATTTT
CDR3 protein: CASSFEPQPQHF

clone size: NA
D gene: NA
V gene: TRBV18
J gene: TRBJ1-5
CDR3 DNA: TGTGCCAGCTCACCATCCTCTCAGGGAAATCAGCCCCAGCATTTT
CDR3 protein: CASSPSSQGNQPQHF

clone size: once
D gene: TRBD1
V gene: TRBV4-2
J gene: TRBJ1-6
CDR3 DNA: TGTGCCAGCAGCGAAGACAGGGGTCTCTATAATTCACCCCTCCACTTT
CDR3 protein: CASSEDRGLYNSPLHF

clone size: NA
D gene: NA
V gene: TRBV6-4
J gene: TRBJ1-4
CDR3 DNA: TGTGCCAGCAGTGCCCGTAGGGGTGAAAAACTGTTTTTT
CDR3 protein: CASSARRGEKLFF

clone size: NA
D gene: NA
V gene: TRBV7-9
J gene: TRBJ2-2
CDR3 DNA: TGTGCCAGCAGCAAACCTAGGCGTGACACCGGGGAGCTGTTTTTT
CDR3 protein: CASSKPRRDTGELFF

clone size: NA
D gene: NA
V gene: TRBV9
J gene: TRBJ1-6
CDR3 DNA: TGTGCCAGCAGCGTAGAACCAGGGATGGATTCACCCCTCCACTTT
CDR3 protein: CASSVEPGMDSPLHF

clone size: many
D gene: TRBD1
V gene: TRBV2
J gene: TRBJ1-1
CDR3 DNA: TGTGCCAGCAGTGGACAGGGGGGTCGAGCTTTCTTT
CDR3 protein: CASSGQGGRAFF

clone size: NA
D gene: NA
V gene: TRBV21-1
J gene: TRBJ2-7
CDR3 DNA: TGTGCCAGCAGCCCCAGGGACAGGCGCGAGCAGTACTTC
CDR3 protein: CASSPRDRREQYF

clone size: NA
D gene: TRBD1
V gene: TRBV6-2/TRBV6-3
J gene: TRBJ1-1
CDR3 DNA: TGTGCCAGCAGTCTGGCGGGACAGGGGGCGCGGGGAACTGAAGCTTTCTTT
CDR3 protein: CASSLAGQGARGTEAFF

clone size: NA
D gene: TRBD2
V gene: TRBV7-2
J gene: TRBJ2-3
CDR3 DNA: TGTGCCAGCAGCCTAGCGGGCCCGGGGGCAGATACGCAGTATTTT
CDR3 protein: CASSLAGPGADTQYF

clone size: NA
D gene: TRBD2
V gene: TRBV30
J gene: TRBJ2-2
CDR3 DNA: TGTGCCTGGTCAAGCGGGGACTGGACTGGGGAGCTGTTTTTT
CDR3 protein: CAWSSGDWTGELFF

clone size: few
D gene: NA
V gene: TRBV27
J gene: TRBJ2-2
CDR3 DNA: TGTGCCAGCAATCCGGCAGGGGCCGGCGGGGAGCTGTTTTTT
CDR3 protein: CASNPAGAGGELFF

clone size: NA
D gene: TRBD1
V gene: TRBV28
J gene: TRBJ2-4
CDR3 DNA: TGTGCCAGCAGCCTGGGACAGGACCTAAACATTCAGTACTTC
CDR3 protein: CASSLGQDLNIQYF

clone size: NA
D gene: NA
V gene: TRBV27
J gene: TRBJ2-7
CDR3 DNA: TGTGCCAGCAGTTTAGCGGGTCCCTCCTACGAGCAGTACTTC
CDR3 protein: CASSLAGPSYEQYF

clone size: NA
D gene: NA
V gene: TRBV30
J gene: TRBJ1-6
CDR3 DNA: TGTGCCTGGACCACAGCGGCCCCCACACCCCTCCACTTT
CDR3 protein: CAWTTAAPTPLHF

clone size: once
D gene: NA
V gene: TRBV2
J gene: TRBJ2-3
CDR3 DNA: TGTGCCAGCAGTGAGGAGAATACGCAGTATTTT
CDR3 protein: CASSEENTQYF

clone size: NA
D gene: NA
V gene: TRBV5-5
J gene: TRBJ2-7
CDR3 DNA: TGTGCCAGCAGCTTGGTGCGGGGCCCCTACGAGCAGTACTTC
CDR3 protein: CASSLVRGPYEQYF

clone size: NA
D gene: NA
V gene: TRBV21-1
J gene: TRBJ2-1
CDR3 DNA: TGTGCCAACGAATCTATGGGACTATGCGGGATACGGGAGCAGTTCTTC
CDR3 protein: CANESMGLCGIREQFF

clone size: NA
D gene: NA
V gene: TRBV19
J gene: TRBJ1-5
CDR3 DNA: TGTGCCAGTAGTATAGATCCCAGATACAGCAATCAGCCCCAGCATTTT
CDR3 protein: CASSIDPRYSNQPQHF

clone size: NA
D gene: TRBD2
V gene: TRBV29-1
J gene: TRBJ2-1
CDR3 DNA: TGCAGCGTTGAGGGGGAGGGTGGAAATGAGCAGTTCTTC
CDR3 protein: CSVEGEGGNEQFF

clone size: few
D gene: NA
V gene: TRBV7-2
J gene: TRBJ2-2
CDR3 DNA: TGTGCCAGCAGCTTAGGTGGCCCGAACACCGGGGAGCTGTTTTTT
CDR3 protein: CASSLGGPNTGELFF

clone size: NA
D gene: NA
V gene: TRBV11-2
J gene: TRBJ1-4
CDR3 DNA: TGTGCCAGCAGCTTATCGGGGGGAAAACTGTTTTTT
CDR3 protein: CASSLSGGKLFF

clone size: few
D gene: TRBD1
V gene: TRBV12-3/TRBV12-4
J gene: TRBJ2-5
CDR3 DNA: TGTGCCAGCAGTCGGACAGGGTCAGAGACCCAGTACTTC
CDR3 protein: CASSRTGSETQYF

clone size: NA
D gene: TRBD1
V gene: TRBV28
J gene: TRBJ1-1
CDR3 DNA: TGTGCCAGCAGTTCCGGAGGGGGCCAGAACACTGAAGCTTTCTTT
CDR3 protein: CASSSGGGQNTEAFF

clone size: NA
D gene: NA
V gene: TRBV5-1
J gene: TRBJ1-3
CDR3 DNA: TGCGCCAGCAGCTTGATCGGGGGCTCTGGAAACACCATATATTTT
CDR3 protein: CASSLIGGSGNTIYF

clone size: NA
D gene: NA
V gene: TRBV6-5
J gene: TRBJ1-4
CDR3 DNA: TGTGCCAGCAGTTACTCGACGACAGTGGGGGGAAAACTGTTTTTT
CDR3 protein: CASSYSTTVGGKLFF

clone size: NA
D gene: NA
V gene: TRBV10-3
J gene: TRBJ2-5
CDR3 DNA: TGTGCCATCAGGGCGGGGACAGTCCAAGAGACCCAGTACTTC
CDR3 protein: CAIRAGTVQETQYF

clone size: NA
D gene: TRBD2
V gene: TRBV30
J gene: TRBJ2-1
CDR3 DNA: TGTGCCTGGAGTGTGTGGACTAGTGACTACAATGAGCAGTTCTTC
CDR3 protein: CAWSVWTSDYNEQFF

clone size: NA
D gene: NA
V gene: TRBV19
J gene: TRBJ2-1
CDR3 DNA: TGTGCCAGTAGTGAGGCAGGGTTCGTAGGTCAGTTCTTC
CDR3 protein: CASSEAGFVGQFF

clone size: NA
D gene: TRBD1
V gene: TRBV5-1
J gene: TRBJ2-7
CDR3 DNA: TGCGCCAGCAGCTTGGAGTGGGGGACAGGGGGTTTCTCCTACGAGCAGTACTTC
CDR3 protein: CASSLEWGTGGFSYEQYF

clone size: NA
D gene: NA
V gene: TRBV15
J gene: TRBJ2-7
CDR3 DNA: TGTGCCACCAGCAAAGGGGGATCAAGCGAGCAGTACTTC
CDR3 protein: CATSKGGSSEQYF

clone size: NA
D gene: NA
V gene: TRBV4-1
J gene: TRBJ1-1
CDR3 DNA: TGCGCCAGCCGCCGCGGGGGGGTCTACCCGAACACTGAAGCTTTCTTT
CDR3 protein: CASRRGGVYPNTEAFF

clone size: NA
D gene: TRBD1
V gene: TRBV20-1
J gene: TRBJ1-4
CDR3 DNA: TGCAGTGCGGGACAGGCTGAAAAACTGTTTTTT
CDR3 protein: CSAGQAEKLFF

clone size: NA
D gene: TRBD2
V gene: TRBV5-4
J gene: TRBJ2-3
CDR3 DNA: TGTGCCAGCAGCTTGAGGACTAGCGGGACCACAGATACGCAGTATTTT
CDR3 protein: CASSLRTSGTTDTQYF

clone size: NA
D gene: TRBD1
V gene: TRBV28
J gene: TRBJ1-4
CDR3 DNA: TGTGCCAGCAGGCCCGGACAGGGGGCTGTAAAACTGTTTTTT
CDR3 protein: CASRPGQGAVKLFF

clone size: many
D gene: NA
V gene: TRBV4-2
J gene: TRBJ1-1
CDR3 DNA: TGTGCCAGCAGCTTGCAGGGGAGTCGGGACACTGAAGCTTTCTTT
CDR3 protein: CASSLQGSRDTEAFF

clone size: NA
D gene: NA
V gene: TRBV7-2
J gene: TRBJ1-3
CDR3 DNA: TGTGCCAGCAGCTTAGACAGTTTAGGAAACACCATATATTTT
CDR3 protein: CASSLDSLGNTIYF

clone size: NA
D gene: NA
V gene: TRBV28
J gene: TRBJ2-3
CDR3 DNA: TGTGCCAGCAGTCCCCTAGCGCGCACAGATACGCAGTATTTT
CDR3 protein: CASSPLARTDTQYF

clone size: NA
D gene: NA
V gene: TRBV7-2
J gene: TRBJ1-1
CDR3 DNA: TGTGCCAGCAGCTTAGACGCGGGTAGAAGGACTGAAGCTTTCTTT
CDR3 protein: CASSLDAGRRTEAFF

clone size: NA
D gene: NA
V gene: TRBV3-1/TRBV3-2
J gene: TRBJ2-5
CDR3 DNA: TGTGCCAGCAGCCAAGGGAGCGGCGGGCGAGAGACCCAGTACTTC
CDR3 protein: CASSQGSGGRETQYF

clone size: NA
D gene: TRBD2
V gene: TRBV15
J gene: TRBJ2-6
CDR3 DNA: TGTGCCACCAGCAGAGAGGGAGGGGCTGGGGCCAACGTCCTGACTTTC
CDR3 protein: CATSREGGAGANVLTF

clone size: NA
D gene: NA
V gene: TRBV5-5
J gene: TRBJ1-5
CDR3 DNA: TGTGCCAGCAGTCTTTTGACGGGTCAGCCCCAGCATTTT
CDR3 protein: CASSLLTGQPQHF

clone size: NA
D gene: TRBD1
V gene: TRBV9
J gene: TRBJ1-6
CDR3 DNA: TGTGCCAGCAGCGTAGGGGGACAGTCTTCACCCCTCCACTTT
CDR3 protein: CASSVGGQSSPLHF

clone size: NA
D gene: NA
V gene: TRBV7-2
J gene: TRBJ2-7
CDR3 DNA: TGTGCCAGCAGCCAACCGGGACTCGAAGCCCTCGAGCAGTACTTC
CDR3 protein: CASSQPGLEALEQYF

clone size: NA
D gene: NA
V gene: TRBV30
J gene: TRBJ1-5
CDR3 DNA: TGTGCCTGGAGTGTACAGGGCAGCCTCTATAGCAATCAGCCCCAGCATTTT
CDR3 protein: CAWSVQGSLYSNQPQHF

clone size: NA
D gene: NA
V gene: TRBV27
J gene: TRBJ1-4
CDR3 DNA: TGTGCCAGCAGTTCCGCGGGGATCGATGAAAAACTGTTTTTT
CDR3 protein: CASSSAGIDEKLFF

clone size: NA
D gene: TRBD2
V gene: TRBV19
J gene: TRBJ2-7
CDR3 DNA: TGTGCCAGTAGTATCGGGGAGGGACCATCCTACGAGCAGTACTTC
CDR3 protein: CASSIGEGPSYEQYF

clone size: NA
D gene: NA
V gene: TRBV5-4
J gene: TRBJ1-1
CDR3 DNA: TGTGCCAGCAGCCCGAAGGTCGGGGAAGGCACTGAAGCTTTCTTT
CDR3 protein: CASSPKVGEGTEAFF

clone size: NA
D gene: TRBD1
V gene: TRBV6-6
J gene: TRBJ2-5
CDR3 DNA: TGTGCCAGCATCGCAGGGGGCTATGGTGAGACCCAGTACTTC
CDR3 protein: CASIAGGYGETQYF

clone size: NA
D gene: NA
V gene: TRBV27
J gene: TRBJ2-1
CDR3 DNA: TGTGCCAGCAGTTTACTCCGGGGAAACAATGAGCAGTTCTTC
CDR3 protein: CASSLLRGNNEQFF

clone size: NA
D gene: TRBD2
V gene: TRBV2
J gene: TRBJ2-5
CDR3 DNA: TGTGCCAGCAGTGAGTTTCTAGCGGGAGAGAAGACCCAGTACTTC
CDR3 protein: CASSEFLAGEKTQYF

clone size: NA
D gene: NA
V gene: TRBV3-1/TRBV3-2
J gene: TRBJ1-2
CDR3 DNA: TGTGCCAGCAGCCAAGTTCAGGCAGCTGGCTACACCTTC
CDR3 protein: CASSQVQAAGYTF

clone size: few
D gene: TRBD1
V gene: TRBV27
J gene: TRBJ1-5
CDR3 DNA: TGTGCCAGCAGTTTTGGGGGACAGGGTGTCTATCAGCCCCAGCATTTT
CDR3 protein: CASSFGGQGVYQPQHF